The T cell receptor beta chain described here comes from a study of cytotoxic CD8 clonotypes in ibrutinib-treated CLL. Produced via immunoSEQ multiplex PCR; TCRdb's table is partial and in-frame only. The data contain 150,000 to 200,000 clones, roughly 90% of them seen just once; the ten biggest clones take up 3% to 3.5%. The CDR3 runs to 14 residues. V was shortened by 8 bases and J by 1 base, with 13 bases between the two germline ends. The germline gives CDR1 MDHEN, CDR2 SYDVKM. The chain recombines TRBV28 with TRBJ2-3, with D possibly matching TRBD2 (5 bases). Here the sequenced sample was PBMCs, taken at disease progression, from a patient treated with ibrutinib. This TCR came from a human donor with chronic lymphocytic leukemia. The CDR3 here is CASVVGSGTDTQYF. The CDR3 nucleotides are TGTGCCAGCGTAGTCGGTAGCGGCACAGATACGCAGTATTTT.